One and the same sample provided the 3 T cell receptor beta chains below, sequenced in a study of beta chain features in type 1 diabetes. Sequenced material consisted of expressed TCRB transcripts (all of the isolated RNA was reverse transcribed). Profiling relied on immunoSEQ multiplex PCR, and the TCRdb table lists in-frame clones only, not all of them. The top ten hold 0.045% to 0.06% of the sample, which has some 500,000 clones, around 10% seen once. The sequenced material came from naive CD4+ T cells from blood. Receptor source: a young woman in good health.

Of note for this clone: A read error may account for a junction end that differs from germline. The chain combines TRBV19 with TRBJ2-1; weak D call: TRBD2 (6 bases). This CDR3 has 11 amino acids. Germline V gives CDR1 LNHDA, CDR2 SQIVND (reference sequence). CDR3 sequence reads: CASSTRLVLIF. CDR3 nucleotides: TGTGCCAGTAGTACTCGACTAGTGCTGATCTTC. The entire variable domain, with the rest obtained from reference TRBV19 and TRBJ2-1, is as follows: DGGITQSPKYLFRKEGQNVTLSCEQNLNHDAMYWYRQDPGQGLRLIYYSQIVNDFQKGDIAEGYSVSREKKESFPLTVTSAQKNPTAFYLCASSTRLVLIFGPGTRLTVL.

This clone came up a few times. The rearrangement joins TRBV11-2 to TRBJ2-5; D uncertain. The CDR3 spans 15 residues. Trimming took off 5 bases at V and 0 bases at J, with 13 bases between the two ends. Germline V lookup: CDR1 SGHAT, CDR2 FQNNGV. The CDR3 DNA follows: TGTGCCAGCAGCCGATTAGGCGTATACCAAGAGACCCAGTACTTC. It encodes CASSRLGVYQETQYF.

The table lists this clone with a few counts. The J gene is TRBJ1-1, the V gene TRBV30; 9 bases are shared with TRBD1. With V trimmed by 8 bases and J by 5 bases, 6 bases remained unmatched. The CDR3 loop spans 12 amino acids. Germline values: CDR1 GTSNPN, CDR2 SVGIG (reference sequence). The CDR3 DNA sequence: TGTGCCGGGGACAGGGAAGGAACTGAAGCTTTCTTT. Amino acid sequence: CAGDREGTEAFF.